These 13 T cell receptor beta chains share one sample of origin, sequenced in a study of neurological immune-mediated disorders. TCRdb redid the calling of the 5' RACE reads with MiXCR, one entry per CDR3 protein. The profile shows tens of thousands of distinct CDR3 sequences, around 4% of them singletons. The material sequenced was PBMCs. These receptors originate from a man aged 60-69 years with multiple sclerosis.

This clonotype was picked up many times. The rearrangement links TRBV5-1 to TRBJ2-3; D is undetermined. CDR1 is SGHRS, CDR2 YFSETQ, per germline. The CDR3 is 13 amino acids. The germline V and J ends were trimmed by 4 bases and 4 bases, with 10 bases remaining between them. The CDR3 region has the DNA TGCGCCAGCAGCGGATCGCAAGCAGATACGCAGTATTTT. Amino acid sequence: CASSGSQADTQYF.

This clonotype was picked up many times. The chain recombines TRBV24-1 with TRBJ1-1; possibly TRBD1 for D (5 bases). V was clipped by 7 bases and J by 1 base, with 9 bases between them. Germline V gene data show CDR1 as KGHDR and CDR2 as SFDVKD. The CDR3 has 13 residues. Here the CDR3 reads CATSRDGNTEAFF. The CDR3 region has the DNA TGTGCCACCAGCCGGGACGGGAACACTGAAGCTTTCTTT.

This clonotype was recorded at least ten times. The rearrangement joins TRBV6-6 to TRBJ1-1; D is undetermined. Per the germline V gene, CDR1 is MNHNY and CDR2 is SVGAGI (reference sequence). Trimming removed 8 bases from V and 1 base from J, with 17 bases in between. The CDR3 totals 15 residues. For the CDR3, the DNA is TGTGCCAGCGTCTTACTCCTAACCACGAACACTGAAGCTTTCTTT. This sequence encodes CASVLLLTTNTEAFF.

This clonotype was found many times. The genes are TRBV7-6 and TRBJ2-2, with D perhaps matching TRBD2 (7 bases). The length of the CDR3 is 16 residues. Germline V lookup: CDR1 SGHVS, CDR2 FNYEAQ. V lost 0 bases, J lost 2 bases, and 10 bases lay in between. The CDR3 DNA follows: TGTGCCAGCAGCTTAGCGCGGGGGCGAAACACCGGGGAGCTGTTTTTT. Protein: CASSLARGRNTGELFF.

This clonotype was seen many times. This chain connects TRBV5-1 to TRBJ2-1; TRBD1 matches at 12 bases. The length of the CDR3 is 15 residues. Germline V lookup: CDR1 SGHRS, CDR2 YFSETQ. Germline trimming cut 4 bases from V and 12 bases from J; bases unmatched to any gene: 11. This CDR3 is CASSPVGTGGLGQFF. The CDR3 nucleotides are TGCGCCAGCAGCCCCGTTGGGACAGGGGGCTTAGGGCAGTTCTTC.

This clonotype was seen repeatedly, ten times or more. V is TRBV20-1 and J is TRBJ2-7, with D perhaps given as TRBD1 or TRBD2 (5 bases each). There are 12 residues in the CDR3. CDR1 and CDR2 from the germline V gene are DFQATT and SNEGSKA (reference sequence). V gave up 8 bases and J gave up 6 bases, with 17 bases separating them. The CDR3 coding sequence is TGCAGTTTTGCCCGGGGCCCTGCCGAGCAGTACTTC. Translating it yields CSFARGPAEQYF.

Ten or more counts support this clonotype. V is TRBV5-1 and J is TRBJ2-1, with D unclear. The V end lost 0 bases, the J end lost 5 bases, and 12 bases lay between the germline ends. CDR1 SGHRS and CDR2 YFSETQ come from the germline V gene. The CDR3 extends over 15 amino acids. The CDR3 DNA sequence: TGCGCCAGCAGCTTGGGCGTAGGGCCAAACAATGAGCAGTTCTTC. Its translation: CASSLGVGPNNEQFF.

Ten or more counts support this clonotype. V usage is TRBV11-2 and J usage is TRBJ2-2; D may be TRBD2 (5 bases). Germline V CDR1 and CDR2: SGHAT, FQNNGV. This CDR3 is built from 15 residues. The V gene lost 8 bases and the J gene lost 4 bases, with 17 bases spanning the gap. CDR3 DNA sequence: TGTGCCAGCGCCGGCGGGCGGCCTCGCACCGGGGAGCTGTTTTTT. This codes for CASAGGRPRTGELFF.

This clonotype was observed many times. CDR3 coding DNA: TGTGCCAGCAGCACCCGACTAGCGGGAGGGAGCACAGATACGCAGTATTTT. Its translation: CASSTRLAGGSTDTQYF. This chain joins TRBV21-1 and TRBJ2-3; the table's D call of TRBD2 was not tested on the DNA. TRBV21-1 has pseudogene status. The CDR3 consists of 17 residues.

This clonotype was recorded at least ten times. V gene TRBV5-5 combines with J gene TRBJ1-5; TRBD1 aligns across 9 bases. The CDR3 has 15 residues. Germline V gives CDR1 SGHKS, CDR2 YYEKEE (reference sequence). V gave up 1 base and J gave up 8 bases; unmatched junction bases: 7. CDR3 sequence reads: CASSLSGTGQEPQHF. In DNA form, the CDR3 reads TGTGCCAGCAGCTTGTCCGGGACAGGGCAAGAGCCCCAGCATTTT.

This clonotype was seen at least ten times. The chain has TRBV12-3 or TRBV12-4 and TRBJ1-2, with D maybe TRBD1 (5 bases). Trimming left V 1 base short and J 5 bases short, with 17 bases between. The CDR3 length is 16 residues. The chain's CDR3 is CASSLVSGDSGYGYTF. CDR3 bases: TGTGCCAGCAGTTTAGTGTCGGGGGATTCGGGGTATGGCTACACCTTC.

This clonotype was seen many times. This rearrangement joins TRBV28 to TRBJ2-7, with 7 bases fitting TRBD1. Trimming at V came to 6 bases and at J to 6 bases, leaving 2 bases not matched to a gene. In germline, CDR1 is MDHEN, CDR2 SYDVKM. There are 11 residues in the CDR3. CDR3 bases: TGTGCCAGCAGCACAGGGGTCGAGCAGTACTTC. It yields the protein CASSTGVEQYF. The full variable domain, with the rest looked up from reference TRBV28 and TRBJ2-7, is DVKVTQSSRYLVKRTGEKVFLECVQDMDHENMFWYRQDPGLGLRLIYFSYDVKMKEKGDIPEGYSVSREKKERFSLILESASTNQTSMYLCASSTGVEQYFGPGTRLTVT.

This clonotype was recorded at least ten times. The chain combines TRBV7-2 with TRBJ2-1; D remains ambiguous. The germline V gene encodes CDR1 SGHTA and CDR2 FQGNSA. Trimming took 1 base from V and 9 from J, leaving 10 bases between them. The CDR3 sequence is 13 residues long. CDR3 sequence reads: CASSLGRKGEQFF. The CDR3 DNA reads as TGTGCCAGCAGCTTAGGTAGGAAGGGTGAGCAGTTCTTC.